These 10 T cell receptor beta chains share one sample of origin, sequenced in a study of T cells expressing NK-cell markers. TCRdb derives one entry per CDR3 protein from the 5' RACE reads, leaving out DNA. Across roughly 420,000 distinct CDR3 sequences, the top ten clones capture 7.3% of the sample. Material: blood T cells: a sorted CD56 or NKG2C T cell subset, CD4+ or CD8+ T cells, or bulk PBMC T cells (not recorded which). The receptor source for this set is a woman between 18 and 70 years old in good health.

This sequence joins TRBV5-6 and TRBJ2-3; the TCRdb D gene call, TRBD2, has no DNA to confirm it. This CDR3 is built from 16 residues. Germline values: CDR1 SGHDT, CDR2 YYEEEE. CDR3 protein: CASSLARLAGKDTQYF. The complete variable domain, with remaining parts taken from reference TRBV5-6 and TRBJ2-3, reads DAGVTQSPTHLIKTRGQQVTLRCSPKSGHDTVSWYQQALGQGPQFIFQYYEEEERQRGNFPDRFSGHQFPNYSSELNVNALLLGDSALYLCASSLARLAGKDTQYFGPGTRLTVL.

The rearrangement joins TRBV10-3 to TRBJ2-1; the TCRdb call, TRBD2, lacks DNA for checking. The CDR3 length is 17 residues. CDR1 and CDR2 (germline): ENHRY, SYGVKD. The CDR3 region is CAISPSGGRLKYNEQFF.

The chain carries TRBV20-1 and TRBJ2-3; the TCRdb call, TRBD2, lacks DNA for checking. Germline CDR1 is DFQATT and CDR2 is SNEGSKA (reference sequence). This CDR3 has 15 amino acids. The CDR3 is CSASLLAGVGDTQYF.

The chain couples TRBV20-1 to TRBJ1-4; TCRdb outputs TRBD1, but without DNA this stays unchecked. Per germline, CDR1 DFQATT and CDR2 SNEGSKA (reference sequence). This CDR3 is 15 amino acids long. The chain's CDR3 is CSARPRTGSNEKLFF.

The chain uses TRBV29-1 and TRBJ1-6. Germline lookup yields CDR1 SQVTM and CDR2 ANQGSEA. CDR3 length: 13 residues. The CDR3 spells CSVDNSGRSPLHF.

CDR3 region: CASSQAGTNKNIQYF. The rearrangement joins TRBV4-2 to TRBJ2-4; TCRdb names TRBD1, which stays unverified in the absence of DNA. Looked up from germline, CDR1 is LGHNA and CDR2 is YNFKEQ. The length of the CDR3 is 15 residues.

The genes are TRBV11-3 and TRBJ2-1. The CDR3 extends over 13 amino acids. Per germline, CDR1 SGHNT and CDR2 YENEEA. The CDR3 reads CASSPRTYNEQFF.

The chain combines TRBV12-3 or TRBV12-4 with TRBJ2-3; TCRdb's D call of TRBD1 is untestable without DNA. This CDR3 is built from 16 residues. CDR3: CASSFSGDGPAYTQYF.

The chain couples TRBV29-1 to TRBJ2-7; there is no DNA to check the TCRdb D call of TRBD2. Germline V gene lookup returns CDR1 SQVTM and CDR2 ANQGSEA. The CDR3 has 13 amino acids. Here the CDR3 reads CSVVPPGAYEQYF.

This rearrangement joins TRBV5-6 to TRBJ2-1; the D call of TRBD1 rests on TCRdb alone, since no DNA is present to check it. Germline-derived CDR1 and CDR2 are SGHDT and YYEEEE. The length of the CDR3 is 16 residues. The CDR3 is CASSLPGSPSYNEQFF.